The entry below describes one TCR beta chain. Its antigen remains unidentified. Base quality data are lacking; no much larger clone is found one base away. The library relied on the immunoSEQ multiplex PCR assay. The immuneACCESS repertoire file appears here via TCRdb, limited to in-frame rearrangements. These files lack a portion of the clones; in checked studies, under half of the deficit traces to unresolved V genes, and the cause of the others is not known. A total of more than 10,000 clones appear in this sample, approximately 91% of them only once. The biggest ten clones account for about 2.9% of the sample. These data belong to a study of tumor T cells in aggressive B-cell lymphoma (dated by TCRdb to the late 2010s). The CDR1 and CDR2 encoded by the germline V gene (reference sequence) are MNHEY and SMNVEV. The CDR3 has 13 amino acids, counting the end cysteine and phenylalanine. The kept DNA is CDR3 alone, 39 bases in frame from the first base. Trimming leaves V shorter by 6 bases and J shorter by 4 bases, with the junction holding 2 bases beyond the gene matches.

Sequencing input: tumor tissue. The chain joins TRBV27 to TRBJ2-7; TRBD2 aligns with 11 central bases. The TCR sequence derives from an adult with diffuse large B cell lymphoma. The CDR3 protein: CASRTSGSYEQYF. DNA sequence: TGTGCCAGCAGAACTAGCGGGAGTTACGAGCAGTACTTC.